In its sample, the clone carrying this T cell receptor beta chain was seen once. Germline V gene lookup returns CDR1 LGHNT and CDR2 FRNRAP. Between the trimmed V and J ends, which lost 3 bases and 5 bases, there was a span of 10 bases. The CDR3 length is 13 residues. The sample comes from a study of radiation and T cells in renal cell carcinoma. Here immunoSEQ multiplex PCR was the method, and the copy in TCRdb shows in-frame clones only, minus some. Altogether more than 9,500 clones are present, around two thirds being singletons, with the ten largest covering roughly 19%. Treatment in this sample: treatment-naive control, cytoreductive nephrectomy. Control tumor donors were a few females and ten to twelve males, median age around 62 years.

The source material was tumor tissue, sampled from a patient whose treatment was nephrectomy without radiotherapy. The chain links TRBV12-5 to TRBJ2-5; no clear D gene. This sequence was found in a woman of 80 years or more with renal cell carcinoma. The CDR3 here is CASGLELLETQYF. CDR3 in DNA: TGTGCTAGTGGTTTAGAACTGCTTGAGACCCAGTACTTC.